The 17 T cell receptor beta chains below all came from one sample that was sequenced in a study of cytomegalovirus exposure and HLA in healthy donors. The method was immunoSEQ multiplex PCR; TCRdb's version includes in-frame clones alone and lacks a portion of them. This table has approximately 150,000 clones, roughly 86% appearing once. Sequencing used PBMCs. These receptors were obtained from a man in his late teens or twenties in good health and CMV-seropositive.

In regard to this clone: A read error may produce the germline difference seen at one junction end. V and J are TRBV19 and TRBJ1-2, with a weak D call TRBD1 (5 bases). In germline, CDR1 is LNHDA, CDR2 SQIVND (reference sequence). The CDR3 totals 14 residues. CDR3 in amino acids: CASSIGGQYGLRNF. In DNA form, the CDR3 reads TGTGCCAGTAGTATAGGAGGACAATACGGCCTCCGTAACTTC.

This sequence joins TRBV5-6 and TRBJ2-7, with 12 bases matching TRBD1. This CDR3 spans 16 amino acids. CDR1 SGHDT and CDR2 YYEEEE come from the germline V gene. V shed 4 bases, J shed 6 bases, and the junction held 11 bases outside the gene matches. The CDR3 coding sequence is TGTGCCAGCAGCGCCGGGACAGGGGGCATCACACTCGAGCAGTACTTC. Amino acids: CASSAGTGGITLEQYF.

The V and J genes are TRBV19 and TRBJ2-2, with 9 bases that match TRBD1. V shed 10 bases, J shed 7 bases, and the junction held 10 bases outside the gene matches. The CDR3 has 14 amino acids. Germline-derived CDR1 and CDR2 are LNHDA and SQIVND (reference sequence). CDR3 coding DNA: TGTGCCACCCTCAACAGGGGGCTTGGCGGGGAGCTGTTTTTT. Translated: CATLNRGLGGELFF.

CDR3 nucleotides: TGCAGCGTTGATCGGCAGGGTGACAATGAGCAGTTCTTC. Amino acids: CSVDRQGDNEQFF. This chain connects TRBV29-1 to TRBJ2-1; D perhaps matches TRBD1 (5 bases). Germline CDR1 SQVTM, CDR2 ANQGSEA. The CDR3 consists of 13 residues. V was pared by 3 bases and J by 5 bases, with 11 bases between.

As DNA, the CDR3 is TGTGCCAGCAGTAAAGACAGGCACATTCAGTACTTC. This encodes CASSKDRHIQYF. V and J are TRBV5-6 and TRBJ2-4; TRBD1 might be the D (6 bases). CDR1 is SGHDT, CDR2 YYEEEE, per germline. V was trimmed by 5 bases and J by 8 bases, leaving 11 bases between them. CDR3 length: 12 amino acids.

The CDR3 loop reads CASSLGSAATEAFF. In DNA form, the CDR3 reads TGTGCCAGCAGCTTAGGGAGTGCGGCAACTGAAGCTTTCTTT. The J gene is TRBJ1-1, the V gene TRBV7-6; D gene unclear. This CDR3 is 14 amino acids long. In germline, CDR1 is SGHVS, CDR2 FNYEAQ. Between the trimmed V and J ends, which lost 1 base and 5 bases, there was a span of 11 bases.

V is TRBV6-6 and J is TRBJ1-4; D is possibly TRBD1 (5 bases). Deletions cut 7 bases from V and 3 bases from J, with 12 bases between. This CDR3 has 14 amino acids. Germline V gives CDR1 MNHNY, CDR2 SVGAGI (reference sequence). The CDR3 region has the DNA TGTGCCAGCACCTTGACAGTTTCTAATGAAAAACTGTTTTTT. It is translated as CASTLTVSNEKLFF.

V and J are TRBV4-1 and TRBJ1-3; possible D gene TRBD1, 6 bases. The germline gives CDR1 MGHRA, CDR2 YSYEKL. V gave up 0 bases and J gave up 4 bases, with 13 bases separating them. CDR3 length: 16 residues. The CDR3 here is CASSQEGGTEGNTIYF. CDR3 bases: TGCGCCAGCAGCCAAGAAGGGGGAACCGAGGGAAACACCATATATTTT.

The chain carries TRBV2 and TRBJ2-7, with D possibly matching TRBD1 (5 bases). Germline CDR1 and CDR2: SNHLY and FYNNEI. With 4 bases removed from V and 3 bases from J, the gap between germline ends came to 13 bases. CDR3 length equals 14 residues. The CDR3 reads CASSGGPFRYEQYF. In nucleotides, the CDR3 is TGTGCCAGCAGTGGGGGCCCATTCCGCTACGAGCAGTACTTC. Complete variable domain (other parts from reference TRBV2 and TRBJ2-7): EPEVTQTPSHQVTQMGQEVILRCVPISNHLYFYWYRQILGQKVEFLVSFYNNEISEKSEIFDDQFSVERPDGSNFTLKIRSTKLEDSAMYFCASSGGPFRYEQYFGPGTRLTVT.

In this sample, this clone turned up a few times. The chain's CDR3 is CAWSVQPEAFF. CDR3 nucleotide sequence: TGTGCCTGGAGTGTACAGCCTGAAGCTTTCTTT. This chain links TRBV30 with TRBJ1-1; no definite D call. Trimming took off 0 bases at V and 6 bases at J, with 5 bases between the two ends. This CDR3 region has 11 residues. Germline assignment: CDR1 GTSNPN and CDR2 SVGIG (reference sequence). The whole variable domain, remainder taken from reference TRBV30 and TRBJ1-1, is SQTIHQWPATLVQPVGSPLSLECTVEGTSNPNLYWYRQAAGRGLQLLFYSVGIGQISSEVPQNLSASRPQDRQFILSSKKLLLSDSGFYLCAWSVQPEAFFGQGTRLTVV.

Here the CDR3 DNA reads TGTGCCAGCAGCTTCGCAGGGGGCGGTGAGCAGTACTTC. It translates to CASSFAGGGEQYF. This chain links TRBV7-7 with TRBJ2-7, with 8 bases fitting TRBD1. Losses at the gene ends were 3 bases for V and 7 bases for J; bases not matched to a gene: 5. The CDR3 length is 13 residues. From germline, CDR1 is SSHAT and CDR2 FNYEAQ (reference sequence).

The genes are TRBV28 and TRBJ1-5; tentatively, D is TRBD1 (6 bases). This CDR3 has 14 residues. V lost 5 bases and J 9 bases, leaving 17 bases between the germline ends. The germline V gene has CDR1 MDHEN and CDR2 SYDVKM. The CDR3 nucleotides read TGTGCCAGCAGTCCACCACAGGGTTTGGTGCCCCAGCATTTT. This gives the protein CASSPPQGLVPQHF.

This sequence joins TRBV18 and TRBJ1-2; 7 bases align to TRBD1. V dropped 3 bases and J dropped 3; count of bases not matched to a gene: 10. The CDR3 sequence is 16 residues long. Germline CDR1 is KGHSH and CDR2 is LQKENI. As DNA, the CDR3 is TGTGCCAGCTCACCTATGTCGACGCAGGGGGACTATGGCTACACCTTC. Its translation: CASSPMSTQGDYGYTF.

This rearrangement joins TRBV10-2 to TRBJ2-7; TRBD1 agrees at 8 bases. CDR1 is WSHSY, CDR2 SAAADI, per germline. This CDR3 comprises 12 residues. The V gene end was trimmed by 7 bases and the J gene end by 6 bases; junction bases not matched to a gene: 5. The CDR3 here is CASTSTGVEQYF. As DNA, the CDR3 is TGCGCCAGCACCTCGACAGGGGTCGAGCAGTACTTC.

V usage is TRBV6-1 and J usage is TRBJ2-1, with 8 positions matching TRBD2. The junction had 8 bases not matched to a gene; V was cut back by 1 base and J by 6 bases. This CDR3 has 16 amino acids. Germline V CDR1 and CDR2: MNHNS, SASEGT. DNA for the CDR3: TGTGCCAGCAGTGAAGGGACTAGCCGAGATATCAATGAGCAGTTCTTC. Amino acid sequence: CASSEGTSRDINEQFF.

The chain couples TRBV5-6 to TRBJ1-5; possibly TRBD1 for D (6 bases). The CDR3 totals 17 residues. V lost 4 bases and J 0 bases, leaving 17 bases between the germline ends. Germline-derived CDR1 and CDR2 are SGHDT and YYEEEE. As DNA, the CDR3 is TGTGCCAGCAGCGGTCAGGGGCCGATACTTAGCAATCAGCCCCAGCATTTT. Its translation is CASSGQGPILSNQPQHF.

This clone is a singleton in its sample. The chain uses TRBV6-6 and TRBJ1-1, with D perhaps matching TRBD1 (6 bases). Germline lookup yields CDR1 MNHNY and CDR2 SVGAGI (reference sequence). CDR3 length: 14 amino acids. Trimming stripped 8 bases from V and 0 bases from J, with 13 bases between. This CDR3 is CASRLGDMNTEAFF. The CDR3 DNA reads as TGTGCCAGCCGCTTGGGGGACATGAACACTGAAGCTTTCTTT.